Each of the 22 T cell receptor beta chains below was sequenced from the same sample in a study of blood T cell repertoires in COVID-19 (TCRdb year 2020). Libraries were constructed by the immunoSEQ multiplex PCR assay. This is the immuneACCESS table as TCRdb keeps it, with only in-frame sequences that have V and J called. A part of the clones is gone; compared with another copy, unresolved V genes explain less than half, and the rest is unexplained. The table for this sample lists 110,000 to 150,000 clones; 79% of them were counted only once. The ten largest clones add up to 7% to 9% of the sample. Sequences were obtained from peripheral blood. The receptors originated from a man aged 50 or older with active or convalescent COVID-19.

The chain combines TRBV4-2 with TRBJ1-1, with D tentatively TRBD1 (5 bases). CDR3 size: 15 residues. The germline V and J ends were trimmed by 5 bases and 3 bases, with 16 bases remaining between them. Germline V gene data show CDR1 as LGHNA and CDR2 as YNFKEQ. CDR3 DNA sequence: TGTGCCAGCAGCTCACTTCGGGGGGTCGACACTGAAGCTTTCTTT. This gives the protein CASSSLRGVDTEAFF.

At least ten counts were recorded for this clone. The CDR3 bases are TGTGCCAGCAGCCCCCGACTAGCGGGAGTGAACACCGGGGAGCTGTTTTTT. Its translation is CASSPRLAGVNTGELFF. The genes are TRBV9 and TRBJ2-2; 12 nucleotides match TRBD2. This CDR3 comprises 17 residues. V was clipped by 4 bases and J by 1 base; unmatched bases: 5. The germline CDR1 and CDR2 sequences are SGDLS and YYNGEE.

J is TRBJ2-1 and V is TRBV4-2; D is undetermined. CDR3 length: 16 amino acids. Trimming pared 0 bases from V and 6 bases from J, leaving 15 bases between. Germline V lookup: CDR1 LGHNA, CDR2 YNFKEQ. The CDR3 protein is CASSQDVETLSNEQFF. Written as DNA, the CDR3 is TGTGCCAGCAGCCAAGATGTTGAAACTCTTTCCAATGAGCAGTTCTTC.

Only one count was recorded for this clone. This CDR3 is CASSTRDRGAGSLNTEAFF. The DNA of the CDR3 is TGCGCCAGCAGCACCCGGGACAGGGGCGCAGGTTCCTTGAACACTGAAGCTTTCTTT. This chain joins TRBV5-1 and TRBJ1-1; 10 nucleotides match TRBD1. The CDR3 length is 19 residues. Losses at the gene ends were 4 bases for V and 0 bases for J; bases not matched to a gene: 15. Germline CDR1 SGHRS, CDR2 YFSETQ.

The chain combines TRBV12-3 or TRBV12-4 with TRBJ1-2; D ambiguous. CDR3 size: 13 residues. Trimming took 0 bases from V and 2 from J, leaving 4 bases between them. The CDR3 sequence is CASSLAQNYGYTF. The CDR3 DNA reads TGTGCCAGCAGTTTAGCGCAGAACTATGGCTACACCTTC.

In this sample, this clone turned up once. The chain carries TRBV28 and TRBJ1-2, with no clear D. The CDR3 is 16 amino acids. Trimming stripped 4 bases from V and 5 bases from J, with 20 bases between. CDR1 and CDR2 (germline): MDHEN, SYDVKM. CDR3 protein: CASSSPADGSGYGYTF. The DNA of the CDR3 is TGTGCCAGCAGTTCTCCCGCCGACGGGTCTGGATATGGCTACACCTTC.

The V call is TRBV5-4, the J call TRBJ2-7; 9 nucleotides match TRBD1. The CDR3 runs to 15 residues. CDR1 and CDR2 from the germline V gene are SGHNT and YYREEE (reference sequence). V gave up 4 bases and J gave up 5 bases; unmatched junction bases: 10. CDR3 in DNA: TGTGCCAGCAGCAGCCCCGGGACAGGGCAAAACGAGCAGTACTTC. This translates into CASSSPGTGQNEQYF.

The chain combines TRBV14 with TRBJ2-1, with D maybe TRBD1 (6 bases). CDR3 length: 15 amino acids. V shed 1 base and J shed 6 bases, with 13 bases lying between them. Germline V gives CDR1 SGHDN, CDR2 FVKESK. CDR3 nucleotides: TGTGCCAGCAGCCAAGGGCTCCAGGGGCGCAATGAGCAGTTCTTC. It translates to CASSQGLQGRNEQFF.

This clone was detected once. The chain couples TRBV7-3 to TRBJ2-1; maybe TRBD2 (5 bases). The CDR3 is made up of 13 amino acids. V gave up 5 bases and J gave up 8 bases, with 13 bases separating them. CDR1 SGHTA and CDR2 FQGTGA come from the germline V gene. The CDR3 reads CASSQNRADEQFF. The CDR3 region has the DNA TGTGCCAGCAGCCAAAACCGAGCGGATGAGCAGTTCTTC.

This clone has just one count. This chain connects TRBV10-3 to TRBJ1-1, with 9 bases identical to TRBD1. CDR1 is ENHRY, CDR2 SYGVKD, per germline. CDR3 length equals 15 residues. Trimming removed 6 bases from V and 4 bases from J; junction bases left unmatched: 9. The CDR3: CAIRGSQGAGTEAFF. The DNA for the CDR3 is TGTGCCATCAGGGGATCACAGGGGGCGGGCACTGAAGCTTTCTTT.

This clone showed up just once. The gene calls are TRBV9 and TRBJ2-5; 7 nucleotides match TRBD1. With V trimmed by 0 bases and J by 5 bases, 10 bases remained unmatched. The CDR3 consists of 16 residues. Per the germline V gene, CDR1 is SGDLS and CDR2 is YYNGEE. CDR3 sequence reads: CASSVAGRGYPETQYF. CDR3 DNA sequence: TGTGCCAGCAGCGTAGCCGGCAGGGGGTACCCGGAGACCCAGTACTTC.

The rearrangement uses TRBV30 and TRBJ1-2; the D gene is possibly TRBD1 (5 bases). Germline V gene sequence: CDR1 GTSNPN, CDR2 SVGIG (reference sequence). V lost 4 bases to trimming and J lost 6 bases, with 15 bases between them. This CDR3 is 13 amino acids long. CDR3: CAWMEGFMNGYTF. The CDR3 coding sequence is TGTGCCTGGATGGAGGGGTTCATGAATGGCTACACCTTC.

This clone occurred a few times. The chain carries TRBV5-1 and TRBJ2-3, with a tentative D call TRBD2 (5 bases). V was cut by 1 base and J by 5 bases, with 11 bases left in between. CDR1 SGHRS and CDR2 YFSETQ come from the germline V gene. CDR3 size: 14 residues. The CDR3 protein is CASSLLLDEDTQYF. The CDR3 coding sequence is TGCGCCAGCAGCTTGCTACTAGACGAAGATACGCAGTATTTT.

The rearrangement joins TRBV28 to TRBJ1-5; D might be TRBD1 (6 bases). The CDR3 sequence is 14 residues long. V was clipped by 5 bases and J by 6 bases, with 14 bases between them. Germline CDR1 MDHEN, CDR2 SYDVKM. CDR3 in DNA: TGTGCCAGCAGTCCGGGGGAGGGGGTTCAGCCCCAGCATTTT. It specifies CASSPGEGVQPQHF.

J is TRBJ2-1 and V is TRBV7-3; D call uncertain. The CDR3 consists of 13 residues. The germline V gene has CDR1 SGHTA and CDR2 FQGTGA. V lost 5 bases and J 8 bases, leaving 13 bases between the germline ends. For the CDR3, the DNA is TGTGCCAGCAGCCCCCTCGAGTCGGATGAGCAGTTCTTC. As protein: CASSPLESDEQFF.

The V and J genes are TRBV5-1 and TRBJ2-5, with 7 bases that match TRBD2. Unmatched junction bases numbered 3, after V lost 0 bases and J lost 1 base. CDR1 SGHRS and CDR2 YFSETQ come from the germline V gene. CDR3 length: 15 residues. CDR3 residues: CASSLAGTIQETQYF. DNA of the CDR3: TGCGCCAGCAGCTTGGCAGGGACTATCCAAGAGACCCAGTACTTC. Filled out from reference TRBV5-1 and TRBJ2-5, the complete variable domain reads KAGVTQTPRYLIKTRGQQVTLSCSPISGHRSVSWYQQTPGQGLQFLFEYFSETQRNKGNFPGRFSGRQFSNSRSEMNVSTLELGDSALYLCASSLAGTIQETQYFGPGTRLLVL.

The rearrangement joins TRBV19 to TRBJ2-5, with 7 bases identical to TRBD2. The CDR3 has 15 amino acids. V trimming: 6 bases; J trimming: 3 bases; junction bases outside the gene matches: 10. Germline V CDR1 and CDR2: LNHDA, SQIVND (reference sequence). This chain's CDR3 is CASRMVSGWKETQYF. The CDR3 DNA reads TGTGCCAGTAGGATGGTTAGCGGGTGGAAAGAGACCCAGTACTTC.

This clone was observed a handful of times. The rearrangement links TRBV4-1 to TRBJ2-3; TRBD2 matches at 10 bases. Germline CDR1 is MGHRA and CDR2 is YSYEKL. V shed 0 bases and J 5 bases; nucleotides not matched to a gene: 5. There are 16 residues in the CDR3. CDR3 coding DNA: TGCGCCAGCAGCCAAGAACGGCTAGCGGGAGTAGATACGCAGTATTTT. Residues: CASSQERLAGVDTQYF.

The genes are TRBV19 and TRBJ1-5; 7 nucleotides align to TRBD1. Unmatched junction bases numbered 11, after V lost 5 bases and J lost 7 bases. CDR1 is LNHDA and CDR2 is SQIVND in the germline V gene (reference sequence). This CDR3 has 15 amino acids. The CDR3 nucleotides read TGTGCCAGTAGTGCCCAGGGGGACCGTCTACAGCCCCAGCATTTT. It is translated as CASSAQGDRLQPQHF.

The V gene is TRBV7-3, the J gene TRBJ2-2; TRBD1 is a possible D gene (5 bases). Trimming cost V 5 bases and J 7 bases, with 17 bases left between them. This CDR3 comprises 15 residues. Germline CDR1 and CDR2: SGHTA and FQGTGA. CDR3 loop: CASSARAGMGGELFF. CDR3 sequence (DNA): TGTGCCAGCAGCGCCCGGGCAGGGATGGGCGGGGAGCTGTTTTTT.

The chain recombines TRBV11-2 with TRBJ1-5, with unresolved D. Trimming cost V 0 bases and J 3 bases, with 9 bases left between them. Germline loops: CDR1 SGHAT, CDR2 FQNNGV. CDR3 length: 15 amino acids. CDR3 loop: CASSLEGRNNQPQHF. CDR3 bases: TGTGCCAGCAGCTTAGAGGGCCGGAACAATCAGCCCCAGCATTTT.

The gene calls are TRBV5-1 and TRBJ2-1, with a weak D call TRBD2 (7 bases). Germline loops: CDR1 SGHRS, CDR2 YFSETQ. The CDR3 extends over 15 amino acids. V dropped 3 bases and J dropped 6 bases, with 16 bases sitting between them. The CDR3 DNA sequence: TGCGCCAGCAGCTCCCGGCGCGGGGGCCTCAATGAGCAGTTCTTC. Translation gives CASSSRRGGLNEQFF.